This T cell receptor beta chain was sequenced in a study of identical twins. Points on this clonotype: The antigen remains unidentified.

Study-wide findings and caveats: Cross-sectional statistical analysis was relied on for the conclusions, without the same donors being followed.

Carrying unique molecular identifiers, the cDNA also gained a universal primer site through template switching. TCRdb re-analysed the 5' RACE reads in MiXCR, keeping a single row per CDR3 protein. This table has some 500,000 distinct CDR3 sequences, 14% appearing once. Trimming stripped 5 bases from V and 6 bases from J, with 17 bases between. The CDR3 is 14 residues long. Germline lookup yields CDR1 SGHAT and CDR2 FQNNGV. In addition, the sample was reused for a study of yellow fever vaccine responses in identical twins. Per that study: Twins showed a vaccine T cell response that reportedly seemed partly convergent, partly personalized.

Sequencing was carried out using CD4+ T cells sorted from blood. This TCR derives from a woman between 18 and 30 years old in good health. V and J are TRBV11-2 and TRBJ2-7, with a possible D match to TRBD1 (5 bases). This CDR3 reads CASSLILGVSEQYF. CDR3 nucleotide sequence: TGTGCCAGCAGCCTGATCCTAGGGGTTAGCGAGCAGTACTTC.